The 14 T cell receptor beta chains given below trace back to one sample, sequenced in a study of blood T cell repertoires in COVID-19. Using immunoSEQ multiplex PCR, the repertoire was profiled, and TCRdb retains in-frame clones only, with some absent. The sample yields 130,000 to 150,000 clones, about nine tenths seen once. Specimen: PBMCs or T cells enriched from blood (not recorded which). The receptors come from a man in his fifties or sixties who had recovered from COVID-19.

The chain carries TRBV28 and TRBJ1-2; D remains ambiguous. The germline V gene has CDR1 MDHEN and CDR2 SYDVKM. Trimming took 11 bases from V and 4 from J, leaving 17 bases between them. The CDR3 totals 13 residues. CDR3 in amino acids: CASKRQSSYGYTF. The CDR3 nucleotides read TGTGCCTCCAAACGACAAAGCTCCTATGGCTACACCTTC.

This clone appeared a few times. This chain links TRBV3-1 (or the pseudogene TRBV3-2) with TRBJ1-3, with TRBD1 identical over 8 bases. The CDR3 sequence is 15 residues long. CDR1 is LGHDT, CDR2 YNNKEL, per germline (reference sequence). Losses at the gene ends were 5 bases for V and 3 bases for J; bases not matched to a gene: 6. The CDR3 DNA reads as TGTGCCAGCAGCACCCGGACAGGGTTTGGAAACACCATATATTTT. The encoded protein is CASSTRTGFGNTIYF.

The chain recombines TRBV7-2 with TRBJ2-1, with D possibly TRBD1 on 5 matching bases. The CDR3 is 12 amino acids. The germline V gene has CDR1 SGHTA and CDR2 FQGNSA. The V end lost 5 bases, the J end lost 10 bases, and 12 bases lay between the germline ends. The CDR3: CASSAQGYEQFF. The CDR3 nucleotides are TGTGCCAGCAGCGCTCAGGGTTACGAGCAGTTCTTC.

There are a few counts of this clone. The chain has TRBV5-1 and TRBJ1-3; 7 bases map to TRBD1. Germline-derived CDR1 and CDR2 are SGHRS and YFSETQ. Trimming cost V 2 bases and J 0 bases; bases outside gene matches: 5. This CDR3 spans 16 amino acids. The CDR3 spells CASSFNRGFSGNTIYF. In nucleotides, the CDR3 is TGCGCCAGCAGCTTCAACAGGGGCTTCTCTGGAAACACCATATATTTT.

The chain is built from TRBV28 and TRBJ2-3; 7 positions match TRBD1. Germline-derived CDR1 and CDR2 are MDHEN and SYDVKM. This CDR3 contains 14 residues. Trimming cost V 5 bases and J 6 bases; bases outside gene matches: 8. CDR3: CASSNTGAADTQYF. DNA for the CDR3: TGTGCCAGCAGTAACACAGGGGCAGCCGATACGCAGTATTTT.

This clone turned up a few times. The chain uses TRBV2 and TRBJ2-7; D is uncertain. The CDR3 loop spans 12 amino acids. V was trimmed by 7 bases and J by 1 base, leaving 8 bases between them. Germline CDR1 reads SNHLY; CDR2 reads FYNNEI. CDR3 in amino acids: CASIADSYEQYF. The DNA of the CDR3 is TGTGCCAGCATTGCGGATTCCTACGAGCAGTACTTC.

The genes are TRBV2 and TRBJ2-1; 10 nucleotides align to TRBD1. Germline CDR1 is SNHLY and CDR2 is FYNNEI. Unmatched junction bases numbered 13, after V lost 7 bases and J lost 4 bases. The CDR3 is 17 amino acids. The CDR3 DNA reads as TGTGCCAGCATCGGTCGGGGGGACAGGGGACAATACAATGAGCAGTTCTTC. Protein product: CASIGRGDRGQYNEQFF.

The V and J genes are TRBV19 and TRBJ1-2; the D is unclear. The V end was cut by 3 bases, the J end by 7 bases, with 15 bases between. Germline V gene lookup returns CDR1 LNHDA and CDR2 SQIVND (reference sequence). This CDR3 has 14 amino acids. The CDR3 nucleotides are TGTGCCAGTAGTATGAGTAGCAGACGGGTTGGCTACACCTTC. Protein sequence: CASSMSSRRVGYTF. The full variable domain, rest sourced from reference TRBV19 and TRBJ1-2, is DGGITQSPKYLFRKEGQNVTLSCEQNLNHDAMYWYRQDPGQGLRLIYYSQIVNDFQKGDIAEGYSVSREKKESFPLTVTSAQKNPTAFYLCASSMSSRRVGYTFGSGTRLTVV.

J is TRBJ1-3 and V is TRBV5-1; D possibly corresponds to TRBD1 (5 bases). The CDR3 length is 14 residues. Germline CDR1 is SGHRS and CDR2 is YFSETQ. V was cut by 5 bases and J by 0 bases, with 9 bases left in between. The CDR3 sequence: CASRQDFSGNTIYF. Written as DNA, the CDR3 is TGCGCCAGCAGACAGGATTTCTCTGGAAACACCATATATTTT.

The chain employs TRBV12-5 and TRBJ2-7, with D perhaps TRBD1 (6 bases). The CDR3 runs to 16 residues. The germline V gene encodes CDR1 LGHNT and CDR2 FRNRAP. V lost 6 bases to trimming and J lost 0 bases, with 18 bases between them. DNA for the CDR3: TGTGCTAGTGGCCTCCACGGGACGGACAGCTCCTACGAGCAGTACTTC. Translation: CASGLHGTDSSYEQYF. The full variable domain, completed using reference TRBV12-5 and TRBJ2-7, is DARVTQTPRHKVTEMGQEVTMRCQPILGHNTVFWYRQTMMQGLELLAYFRNRAPLDDSGMPKDRFSAEMPDATLATLKIQPSEPRDSAVYFCASGLHGTDSSYEQYFGPGTRLTVT.

The chain is built from TRBV18 and TRBJ2-1, with 10 bases aligning to TRBD2. Germline loops: CDR1 KGHSH, CDR2 LQKENI. The CDR3 is made up of 17 amino acids. Trimming at V came to 0 bases and at J to 9 bases, leaving 11 bases not matched to a gene. CDR3 DNA: TGTGCCAGCTCACCACCGGTTCTAGCGGGAGTGGTCGGTGAGCAGTTCTTC. Its protein is CASSPPVLAGVVGEQFF.

The chain links TRBV18 to TRBJ2-7; TRBD1 is a possible D gene (6 bases). This CDR3 region has 16 residues. The germline V gene encodes CDR1 KGHSH and CDR2 LQKENI. Trimming left V 4 bases short and J 3 bases short, with 19 bases between. The CDR3 DNA reads as TGTGCCAGCTCACAGACCCCGCAGGGGTTTTTCTACGAGCAGTACTTC. Its translation is CASSQTPQGFFYEQYF.

The chain uses TRBV5-1 and TRBJ1-2, with no clear D. CDR1 is SGHRS, CDR2 YFSETQ, per germline. V dropped 1 base and J dropped 1 base, with 8 bases sitting between them. The CDR3 is made up of 14 amino acids. In DNA, the CDR3 is TGCGCCAGCAGCTTGTCTAACAGTAACTATGGCTACACCTTC. Protein: CASSLSNSNYGYTF.

The chain recombines TRBV7-8 with TRBJ2-1, with a weak D call TRBD2 (7 bases). The CDR3 runs 15 residues. The germline CDR1 and CDR2 sequences are SGHVS and FQNEAQ. Deletions cut 0 bases from V and 8 bases from J, with 14 bases between. Here the CDR3 reads CASSLAGGRVDEQFF. Written as DNA, the CDR3 is TGTGCCAGCAGCTTAGCGGGGGGGCGAGTGGATGAGCAGTTCTTC.